The 6 T cell receptor beta chains below all came from one sample that was sequenced in a study of patients and donors after allogeneic stem cell transplantation. TCRdb used MiXCR to reprocess the RT-PCR reads, holding one entry per CDR3 protein. The sample has about 230,000 distinct CDR3 sequences; 11% to 15% are singletons. The sample was blood, either unsorted or a sorted T cell fraction (not recorded which). These receptors originate from a human donor who was either an allogeneic HSCT recipient or a stem cell or donor lymphocyte infusion donor (not recorded which). It is not recorded whose cells these are; they may come from a transplant donor.

In its sample, this clonotype was seen many times. The chain is built from TRBV5-1 and TRBJ2-3; tentative D call: TRBD1 (6 bases). Trimming took 0 bases from V and 2 from J, leaving 13 bases between them. This CDR3 comprises 16 residues. Germline V lookup: CDR1 SGHRS, CDR2 YFSETQ. This chain's CDR3 is CASSLGGGQDTDTQYF. The CDR3 DNA reads as TGCGCCAGCAGCTTGGGAGGGGGACAAGACACAGATACGCAGTATTTT.

This clonotype was found many times. V usage is TRBV10-3 and J usage is TRBJ2-7; D is uncertain. CDR1 and CDR2 (germline): ENHRY, SYGVKD. The length of the CDR3 is 11 residues. The germline V and J ends were trimmed by 3 bases and 5 bases, with 5 bases remaining between them. The chain's CDR3 is CAISEWDEQYF. The CDR3 bases are TGTGCCATCAGTGAATGGGACGAGCAGTACTTC.

This clonotype was picked up a small number of times. The chain is built from TRBV10-3 and TRBJ1-2, with TRBD1 matching over 7 bases. This CDR3 is 13 amino acids long. The germline V gene encodes CDR1 ENHRY and CDR2 SYGVKD. V gave up 7 bases and J gave up 7 bases; unmatched junction bases: 9. CDR3 coding DNA: TGTGCCATCACTAACCGACAGGGTGGTGGCTACACCTTC. It translates to CAITNRQGGGYTF.

The chain is built from TRBV6-1 and TRBJ1-5; tentatively, D is TRBD1 (5 bases). V was cut by 5 bases and J by 1 base, with 15 bases left in between. The germline V gene encodes CDR1 MNHNS and CDR2 SASEGT. This CDR3 comprises 16 residues. CDR3 in DNA: TGTGCCAGCAGTCACGGGGGGGTTGGGAGCAATCAGCCCCAGCATTTT. It encodes CASSHGGVGSNQPQHF.

The table lists this clonotype with a few counts. The chain links TRBV20-1 to TRBJ1-3; D not certain. V was cut by 3 bases and J by 0 bases, with 15 bases left in between. Germline CDR1 reads DFQATT; CDR2 reads SNEGSKA (reference sequence). The CDR3 extends over 16 amino acids. The CDR3, as DNA: TGCAGTGCTAGGGATTACAGAGGATTCTCTGGAAACACCATATATTTT. It is translated as CSARDYRGFSGNTIYF.

V and J are TRBV7-9 and TRBJ1-3; 10 bases align to TRBD1. V lost 4 bases, J lost 3 bases, and 3 bases stayed unmatched. Germline V gene data show CDR1 as SEHNR and CDR2 as FQNEAQ (reference sequence). This CDR3 region has 15 residues. Here the CDR3 reads CASSSGQGYGNTIYF. Here the CDR3 DNA reads TGTGCCAGCAGCTCGGGACAGGGGTATGGAAACACCATATATTTT.